This is a list of T cell receptor beta chains from one sample in a study of Tregs in tolerant kidney transplant recipients. Assay: immunoSEQ multiplex PCR; the TCRdb copy retains only in-frame clones and omits some. The sample shows tens of thousands of clones, 70% to 90% of them seen only once. The material sequenced was Tregs from blood, taken before the transplant. The receptors here all came from a human donor who received a combined kidney and bone marrow transplant. Both conserved end residues are part of each CDR3. A D gene is named only where the DNA matches it firmly. Size values are once, few and many counts, or a class for expanded clones, and some rows have none.

d_call | j_call | clone_size | v_call | cdr3_nt | cdr3_aa
TRBD1 | TRBJ1-6 | . | TRBV6-5 | TGTGCCAGCAAGGGGGCCTCATTGCCCCTCCACTTT | CASKGASLPLHF
TRBD1 | TRBJ2-3 | . | TRBV5-1 | TGCGCCAGCAGCCCCGACAGGGGCACAGATACGCAGTATTTT | CASSPDRGTDTQYF
. | TRBJ1-1 | . | TRBV11-2 | TGTGCCGGCACCCTTGGGGTACGCATGAACACTGAAGCTTTCTTT | CAGTLGVRMNTEAFF
TRBD1 | TRBJ1-1 | . | TRBV11-2 | TGTGCCAGCAGTATTGACAGGGGGCGAAGAGCTTTCTTT | CASSIDRGRRAFF
. | TRBJ2-1 | . | TRBV11-2 | TGTGCCAGCAGCCCGGACCCCAACGGGGGCTACAATGAGCAGTTCTTC | CASSPDPNGGYNEQFF
TRBD1 | TRBJ2-3 | few | TRBV15 | TGTGCCACCAGCAGAGATGAGACAGGGCTTGTTTTCACAGATACGCAGTATTTT | CATSRDETGLVFTDTQYF
. | TRBJ2-7 | . | TRBV5-4 | TGTGCCAGCAGCTTGGAGTTAGGATCCTACGAGCAGTACTTC | CASSLELGSYEQYF
. | TRBJ2-1 | . | TRBV5-1 | TGCGCCAGCAGCTTGGAGTCGCCGAGGGGAAGTGAGCAGTTCTTC | CASSLESPRGSEQFF
TRBD1 | TRBJ1-1 | . | TRBV5-1 | TGCGCCAGCAGCTTAAGGACAGGTACATTGAACACTGAAGCTTTCTTT | CASSLRTGTLNTEAFF
TRBD1 | TRBJ1-2 | . | TRBV11-2 | TGTGCCAGCAGCTCGTCCAGGGACAGGGGAAGCTACACCTTC | CASSSSRDRGSYTF
. | TRBJ1-1 | . | TRBV27 | TGTGCCAGCAGTGAGGGGATTGAAGCTTTCTTT | CASSEGIEAFF
TRBD2 | TRBJ2-7 | . | TRBV18 | TGTGCCAGCTCACCGCTGGGGGAGGGCGAGCAGTACTTC | CASSPLGEGEQYF
. | TRBJ2-7 | . | TRBV4-1 | TGCGCCAGCAGCCAAGATCATAGCGCCTCCTACGAGCAGTACTTC | CASSQDHSASYEQYF
. | TRBJ1-1 | . | TRBV5-4 | TGTGCCAGCAACCAGGGGCGCGGGAGGATGAACACTGAAGCTTTCTTT | CASNQGRGRMNTEAFF
. | TRBJ2-7 | . | TRBV2 | TGTGCCAGCAGTGTTGAGGGGCGCGGGTACGAGCAGTACTTC | CASSVEGRGYEQYF
. | TRBJ1-1 | . | TRBV10-2 | TGCGCCAGCAGAAGTCAAAGGGGGGGGGACGTCACTGAAGCTTTCTTT | CASRSQRGGDVTEAFF
. | TRBJ2-5 | . | TRBV29-1 | TGCAGCGGTGATTCAGGGTGGGGGGGCCGGTACCAAGAGACCCAGTACTTC | CSGDSGWGGRYQETQYF
TRBD1 | TRBJ1-2 | . | TRBV10-3 | TGTGCCATCAGTCCCCGGGACAGGGTAATCCATGGCTACACCTTC | CAISPRDRVIHGYTF
TRBD1 | TRBJ2-3 | once | TRBV28 | TGTGCCAGCAGTTTTCAGGGCAGGGGGAGAATGGGACACACAGATACGCAGTATTTT | CASSFQGRGRMGHTDTQYF
TRBD2 | TRBJ2-1 | . | TRBV5-4 | TGTGCCAGCAGCTCCCGCCCGGGTAGCGGGAACTACAATGAGCAGTTCTTC | CASSSRPGSGNYNEQFF
. | TRBJ2-7 | . | TRBV28 | TGTGCCAGCAGCACGGACGTCTACGAGCAGTACTTC | CASSTDVYEQYF
. | TRBJ1-1 | . | TRBV7-6 | TGTGCCAGCAGCTTAGCGGGTGACGCGAACACTGAAGCTTTCTTT | CASSLAGDANTEAFF
TRBD1 | TRBJ1-6 | . | TRBV30 | TGTGCCTGGAGTCTAATGTTGGGGACAGATCTTAATTCACCCCTCCACTTT | CAWSLMLGTDLNSPLHF
. | TRBJ2-3 | . | TRBV5-4 | TGTGCCAGCAGCTTGGTAGGCGGCTTCACAGATACGCAGTATTTT | CASSLVGGFTDTQYF
TRBD1 | TRBJ2-7 | . | TRBV9 | TGTGCCAGCAGCGTAGGGACAGGCCTATACGAGCAGTACTTC | CASSVGTGLYEQYF
. | TRBJ1-2 | . | TRBV6-5 | TGTGCCAGCAGTCCCGTGGGGGGAGCCAACTATGGCTACACCTTC | CASSPVGGANYGYTF
TRBD2 | TRBJ2-7 | . | TRBV11-3 | TGTGCCAGCAGCTCCCTAGCGGGGAACTACGAGCAGTACTTC | CASSSLAGNYEQYF
. | TRBJ2-7 | once | TRBV20-1 | TGCAGTGCCGGACACGCCTCGGAGCAGTACTTC | CSAGHASEQYF
. | TRBJ1-6 | few | TRBV4-2 | TGTGCCAGCAGCTTAGGAGGGCTTAATTCACCCCTCCACTTT | CASSLGGLNSPLHF
. | TRBJ2-3 | . | TRBV29-1 | TGCAGCGTTGTGCAGCCTTCCACAGATACGCAGTATTTT | CSVVQPSTDTQYF
. | TRBJ2-7 | . | TRBV7-9 | TGTGCCAGCAGCTTGGAGCCGCTCTACGAGCAGTACTTC | CASSLEPLYEQYF
. | TRBJ1-5 | . | TRBV2 | TGTGCCAGCAGTGGTGACGGGGGGCCCAATCAGCCCCAGCATTTT | CASSGDGGPNQPQHF
. | TRBJ2-1 | . | TRBV10-3 | TGTGCCATCCGTGAGATAGGGGGGGGGAGCTCCTACAATGAGCAGTTCTTC | CAIREIGGGSSYNEQFF
TRBD1 | TRBJ1-5 | . | TRBV5-1 | TGCGCCAGCAGCTTGGGGACCTGGGGAGGGGGCCTCAATCAGCCCCAGCATTTT | CASSLGTWGGGLNQPQHF
. | TRBJ2-6 | . | TRBV6-1 | TGTGCCAGCAGTGAAGCGGGCGGGACTTACCTCGGGCTTGGGGCCAACGTCCTGACTTTC | CASSEAGGTYLGLGANVLTF
TRBD1 | TRBJ2-7 | . | TRBV9 | TGTGCCAGCAGCGCCGGGACAGGGACCTCCTACGAGCAGTACTTC | CASSAGTGTSYEQYF